A single sample is the source of the 23 T cell receptor beta chains below, sequenced in a study of blood T cell repertoires in COVID-19 (dated by TCRdb to about 2020). The method behind the library was the immunoSEQ multiplex PCR assay. Here the immuneACCESS table is served through TCRdb, limited to in-frame sequences with V and J called. Missing clones are a known gap in these copies; in checked studies unresolved V genes cover under half, and the rest lacks a known reason. The sample yields about 220,000 clones; 85% were counted once. The ten largest clones represent more than 2% of the sample. Sequencing was performed on peripheral blood. The receptors were sampled from a woman aged 70 to 79 with COVID-19, enrolled during active disease.

The gene calls are TRBV12-3 or TRBV12-4 and TRBJ1-5; D remains ambiguous. The CDR3 spans 13 residues. Trimming removed 5 bases from V and 7 bases from J, with 12 bases in between. The CDR3 DNA follows: TGTGCCAGCAGTCTAAGGGAGGACCAGCCCCAGCATTTT. Protein product: CASSLREDQPQHF.

This chain uses TRBV7-2 with TRBJ1-1, with D maybe TRBD1 (5 bases). Germline CDR1 and CDR2: SGHTA and FQGNSA. The V and J ends lost 5 bases and 2 bases respectively, with 9 bases between them. This CDR3 spans 13 amino acids. CDR3 bases: TGTGCCAGCAGCCGGGACTCCAACACTGAAGCTTTCTTT. This codes for CASSRDSNTEAFF.

The chain carries TRBV27 and TRBJ2-3; 9 nucleotides align to TRBD1. The CDR3 runs 16 residues. Germline loops: CDR1 MNHEY, CDR2 SMNVEV (reference sequence). V dropped 2 bases and J dropped 4; count of bases not matched to a gene: 7. The CDR3 protein is CASSLGGGTGSDTQYF. CDR3 nucleotides: TGTGCCAGCAGTTTAGGGGGGGGGACAGGGTCAGATACGCAGTATTTT.

The chain is built from TRBV5-8 and TRBJ1-1; 7 bases align to TRBD1. J lost 1 base, V lost 4 bases, and 7 bases had no gene match. This CDR3 is 15 amino acids long. Germline V gene sequence: CDR1 SGHTS, CDR2 YDEGEE. The CDR3 protein is CASSPRAGGNTEAFF. CDR3 nucleotides: TGTGCCAGCAGCCCCAGGGCAGGGGGGAACACTGAAGCTTTCTTT.

The chain joins TRBV4-3 to TRBJ2-3; 7 nucleotides agree with TRBD1. V shed 2 bases and J 2 bases; nucleotides not matched to a gene: 4. Germline V gene sequence: CDR1 LGHNA, CDR2 YSLEER. There are 15 residues in the CDR3. CDR3 bases: TGCGCCAGCAGCCAACAGACAGGGTACACAGATACGCAGTATTTT. Translating gives CASSQQTGYTDTQYF.

This clone was counted between two and nine times. The gene calls are TRBV4-2 and TRBJ1-2; D is uncertain. CDR1 is LGHNA and CDR2 is YNFKEQ in the germline V gene. V was trimmed by 0 bases and J by 5 bases, leaving 10 bases between them. The CDR3 is 14 residues long. CDR3 coding DNA: TGTGCCAGCAGCCAAGATAGAACAGCTTATGGCTACACCTTC. Translated: CASSQDRTAYGYTF.

The chain couples TRBV30 to TRBJ1-2; TRBD1 aligns across 7 bases. Trimming removed 3 bases from V and 6 bases from J; junction bases left unmatched: 7. The CDR3 has 13 amino acids. Germline V gene lookup returns CDR1 GTSNPN and CDR2 SVGIG (reference sequence). DNA of the CDR3: TGTGCCTGGAGCTCGACAGGGAGCAATGGCTACACCTTC. Translation gives CAWSSTGSNGYTF.

V gene TRBV7-2 combines with J gene TRBJ2-7, with a tentative D call TRBD2 (6 bases). Between the trimmed V and J ends, which lost 5 bases and 4 bases, there was a span of 15 bases. The CDR3 runs to 14 residues. The germline CDR1 and CDR2 sequences are SGHTA and FQGNSA. The CDR3 region is CASSPSLAAYEQYF. CDR3 sequence (DNA): TGTGCCAGCAGCCCCTCGTTAGCGGCGTACGAGCAGTACTTC.

The rearrangement joins TRBV18 to TRBJ2-1; TRBD2 matches at 13 bases. With 3 bases clipped from V and 10 bases from J, the junction kept 9 bases outside the gene matches. The CDR3 extends over 16 amino acids. Per germline, CDR1 KGHSH and CDR2 LQKENI. CDR3 protein: CASSPRLAGGREEQFF. CDR3 sequence (DNA): TGTGCCAGCTCACCGAGACTAGCGGGGGGCCGGGAGGAGCAGTTCTTC.

The rearrangement links TRBV10-1 to TRBJ1-6; no clear D. The CDR3 has 16 residues. V lost 1 base and J 3 bases, leaving 10 bases between the germline ends. Germline assignment: CDR1 WNHNN and CDR2 SYGVQD (reference sequence). CDR3 in DNA: TGCGCCAGCAGTGAGTGCGGGCCTCTCTATAATTCACCCCTCCACTTT. The encoded protein is CASSECGPLYNSPLHF.

V usage is TRBV2 and J usage is TRBJ1-2; D is unresolved. In germline, CDR1 is SNHLY, CDR2 FYNNEI. The CDR3 spans 17 residues. V was cut by 0 bases and J by 2 bases, with 16 bases left in between. The CDR3 coding sequence is TGTGCCAGCAGTGAAGCGGGCCGAATTGGGTCCAACTATGGCTACACCTTC. This codes for CASSEAGRIGSNYGYTF.

This chain joins TRBV4-3 and TRBJ2-2; 9 positions agree with TRBD1. There are 17 residues in the CDR3. Trimming took 4 bases from V and 4 from J; bases not matched to a gene: 10. In germline, CDR1 is LGHNA, CDR2 YSLEER. The CDR3 DNA follows: TGCGCCAGCAGCCCCCAACGGACAGGGGTGAGCACCGGGGAGCTGTTTTTT. Its protein is CASSPQRTGVSTGELFF.

The V gene is TRBV4-1, the J gene TRBJ1-4, with 8 bases fitting TRBD1. V trimming: 0 bases; J trimming: 4 bases; junction bases outside the gene matches: 10. The length of the CDR3 is 18 residues. Germline values: CDR1 MGHRA, CDR2 YSYEKL. CDR3 nucleotides: TGCGCCAGCAGCCAAGATTTCGGGCAGGGGGCTGGTAATGAAAAACTGTTTTTT. Protein sequence: CASSQDFGQGAGNEKLFF.

On this clone: Other DNA sequences in this sample translate to the same CDR3. The chain uses TRBV5-1 and TRBJ1-1; 7 bases fit TRBD1. Germline CDR1 reads SGHRS; CDR2 reads YFSETQ. Germline trimming cut 2 bases from V and 2 bases from J; bases unmatched to any gene: 3. This CDR3 is built from 14 residues. The CDR3 spells CASSLGTANTEAFF. Written as DNA, the CDR3 is TGCGCCAGCAGCTTAGGGACAGCAAACACTGAAGCTTTCTTT. Full variable domain (rest looked up from reference TRBV5-1 and TRBJ1-1): KAGVTQTPRYLIKTRGQQVTLSCSPISGHRSVSWYQQTPGQGLQFLFEYFSETQRNKGNFPGRFSGRQFSNSRSEMNVSTLELGDSALYLCASSLGTANTEAFFGQGTRLTVV.

The chain links TRBV7-6 to TRBJ1-1; TRBD1 matches at 7 bases. Trimming cost V 4 bases and J 2 bases; bases outside gene matches: 7. The V gene's germline CDR1 is SGHVS and CDR2 FNYEAQ. The CDR3 covers 15 residues. CDR3 sequence (DNA): TGTGCCAGCAGCTCCCGACAGGGCGTAAACACTGAAGCTTTCTTT. Translating gives CASSSRQGVNTEAFF.

This clone was observed once. J is TRBJ2-1 and V is TRBV6-6; 12 bases are shared with TRBD2. Per germline, CDR1 MNHNY and CDR2 SVGAGI (reference sequence). This CDR3 is built from 15 residues. The V gene end was trimmed by 9 bases and the J gene end by 8 bases; junction bases not matched to a gene: 11. The CDR3 spells CASYRPSGGGDEQFF. The CDR3 DNA reads TGTGCCAGTTACCGCCCTAGCGGGGGGGGTGATGAGCAGTTCTTC.

This chain connects TRBV15 to TRBJ2-2; no definite D call. V was clipped by 0 bases and J by 5 bases, with 4 bases between them. Looked up from germline, CDR1 is LNHNV and CDR2 is YYDKDF (reference sequence). This CDR3 spans 13 amino acids. In nucleotides, the CDR3 is TGTGCCACCAGCAGAGATGCGACCGGGGAGCTGTTTTTT. Translating it yields CATSRDATGELFF.

Worth noting for this clone: The junction differs from germline at one of its ends, possibly a read error. The chain uses TRBV7-2 and TRBJ2-7, with 9 bases lining up with TRBD2. CDR1 is SGHTA, CDR2 FQGNSA, per germline. The CDR3 is 17 residues long. The CDR3 is CASSYKAGLAGSFEQYF. The CDR3 DNA follows: TGTGCCAGCAGCTATAAAGCAGGCCTAGCGGGATCCTTCGAGCAGTACTTC.

The chain has TRBV9 and TRBJ2-1, with 15 positions matching TRBD2. Germline trimming cut 0 bases from V and 9 bases from J; bases unmatched to any gene: 7. CDR3 length: 17 residues. Per the germline V gene, CDR1 is SGDLS and CDR2 is YYNGEE. The CDR3 loop reads CASSVAAGGLAGGEQFF. The CDR3, as DNA: TGTGCCAGCAGCGTAGCCGCCGGGGGACTAGCGGGGGGTGAGCAGTTCTTC.

V is TRBV6-5 and J is TRBJ1-5, with TRBD1 matching over 8 bases. J was trimmed by 6 bases and V by 6 bases; bases with no gene match: 7. The CDR3 has 14 residues. Germline V gene sequence: CDR1 MNHEY, CDR2 SVGAGI. The CDR3 sequence: CASRMTGEGQPQHF. The DNA for the CDR3 is TGTGCCAGCAGGATGACAGGGGAAGGTCAGCCCCAGCATTTT.

The chain recombines TRBV20-1 with TRBJ2-1, with D possibly being TRBD2 (5 bases). In germline, CDR1 is DFQATT, CDR2 SNEGSKA (reference sequence). Trimming took off 6 bases at V and 10 bases at J, with 13 bases between the two ends. The CDR3 spans 11 residues. CDR3 residues: CSASTSGEQFF. CDR3 sequence (DNA): TGCAGTGCGAGTACTAGTGGCGAGCAGTTCTTC.

There are a few counts of this clone. The chain uses TRBV18 and TRBJ2-2; 9 nucleotides match TRBD1. The CDR3 runs 15 residues. Per the germline V gene, CDR1 is KGHSH and CDR2 is LQKENI. J was trimmed by 4 bases and V by 3 bases; bases with no gene match: 3. The CDR3 protein is CASSPGQGLTGELFF. The DNA for the CDR3 is TGTGCCAGCTCACCGGGACAGGGCCTCACCGGGGAGCTGTTTTTT.

This clone has a single count. The V and J genes are TRBV4-2 and TRBJ2-5; D ambiguous. Germline V CDR1 and CDR2: LGHNA, YNFKEQ. V was cut by 4 bases and J by 5 bases, with 11 bases left in between. The CDR3 is 13 residues long. CDR3 amino acids: CASSPQDRETQYF. Here the CDR3 DNA reads TGTGCCAGCAGCCCCCAAGATCGGGAGACCCAGTACTTC.